The rows below give T cell receptor beta chains drawn from one sample of a study of T-cell memory formation after mild COVID-19. In TCRdb, the 5' RACE reads were re-called with MiXCR into one record per CDR3 protein. The data contain 300,000 to 350,000 distinct CDR3 sequences, around 13% of them singletons. The specimen sequenced was PBMCs or a T cell subset sorted from them (not recorded which). All receptors derive from a man between 18 and 29 years old who had mild COVID-19 (a few samples of this study predate the infection). Cell type and time point are not known. CDR3s include the opening cysteine and the closing phenylalanine or tryptophan. The D gene is left open where the match is weak. Clone size is given for some rows only: seen once, a few or many times, or a class if the clone is expanded.

V gene	J gene	D gene	clone size	CDR3 DNA	CDR3 protein
TRBV18	TRBJ2-7	TRBD1	NA	TGTGCCAGCTCAGTACAGGGGAGAGCTTACGAGCAGTACTTC	CASSVQGRAYEQYF
TRBV19	TRBJ2-3	NA	NA	TGTGCCACCGCTTTGGATACGCAGTATTTT	CATALDTQYF
TRBV5-5	TRBJ2-1	TRBD1	few	TGTGCCAGCAGCTCCGGACCGACAGGGGTCAATGAGCAGTTCTTC	CASSSGPTGVNEQFF
TRBV12-3/TRBV12-4	TRBJ1-1	NA	few	TGTGCCAGCAGTATCTCGGCAGGGGTGGGCACTGAAGCTTTCTTT	CASSISAGVGTEAFF
TRBV5-1	TRBJ2-1	NA	NA	TGCGCCAGCAGCTCCGACACACACAATGAGCAGTTCTTC	CASSSDTHNEQFF
TRBV3-1	TRBJ2-5	TRBD1	NA	TGTGCCAGCAGCCCCACCAGGGGGAGAGGTACCCAGTACTTC	CASSPTRGRGTQYF
TRBV6-5	TRBJ2-3	TRBD2	many	TGTGCCAGCAGTTACTCTAGCGGGGTGGGAGATACGCAGTATTTT	CASSYSSGVGDTQYF
TRBV20-1	TRBJ1-6	NA	many	TGCAGTGCTAGTTTGGCGAGCCTGGGTTCACCCCTCCACTTT	CSASLASLGSPLHF
TRBV20-1	TRBJ2-5	TRBD1	NA	TGCAGTGCTAGAGATTACACAGGGGGAGGAGAGACCCAGTACTTC	CSARDYTGGGETQYF
TRBV21-1	TRBJ2-2	NA	NA	TGTGCCAGCAGCAAAGGACTAGCGGGGACGAACACCGGGGAGCTGTTTTTT	CASSKGLAGTNTGELFF
TRBV11-2	TRBJ2-1	TRBD2	NA	TGTGCCAGCAGCCGCGGGCTTAGCGGGGGGTCCTCCTACAATGAGCAGTTCTTC	CASSRGLSGGSSYNEQFF
TRBV27	TRBJ2-3	NA	NA	TGTGCCAGCAGTCCTGGATCCGGGGGTTATACGCAGTATTTT	CASSPGSGGYTQYF
TRBV12-3/TRBV12-4	TRBJ1-1	NA	many	TGTGCCAGTGCTTCCGGGACGTGGTTTCAACAAAGCACTGAAGCTTTCTTT	CASASGTWFQQSTEAFF
TRBV7-6	TRBJ2-7	TRBD1	NA	TGTGCCAGCAGCCCTGGACAGGGGCCCGGCTACGAGCAGTACTTC	CASSPGQGPGYEQYF
TRBV7-9	TRBJ2-3	NA	NA	TGTGCCAGCAAATCCCATCCCCGTCACAGCACAGATACGCAGTATTTT	CASKSHPRHSTDTQYF
TRBV2	TRBJ1-1	NA	many	TGTGCCAGTCGGTGGGCGGGTAACACTGAAGCTTTCTTT	CASRWAGNTEAFF
TRBV24-1	TRBJ2-2	NA	NA	TGTGCCACCAGGGACAGCTACACCGGGGAGCTGTTTTTT	CATRDSYTGELFF
TRBV14	TRBJ1-2	NA	once	TGTGCCAGCAGCCAAAGGACCTATGGCTACACCTTC	CASSQRTYGYTF
TRBV11-2	TRBJ1-6	NA	many	TGTGCCAGCAGCTTAACGGATTCACCCCTCCACTTT	CASSLTDSPLHF
TRBV4-2	TRBJ2-7	NA	few	TGTGCCAGCAGCCAAGTTGGGGGGGGACAATCGTACGAGCAGTACTTC	CASSQVGGGQSYEQYF
TRBV2	TRBJ1-1	NA	NA	TGTGCCAGCAGAATCCTTTTGAACACTGAAGCTTTCTTT	CASRILLNTEAFF
TRBV9	TRBJ1-6	NA	once	TGTGCCAGCAGCGTACGCAGGTTCAATGGTCTAGGTAATTCACCCCTCCACTTT	CASSVRRFNGLGNSPLHF
TRBV6-6	TRBJ1-2	NA	many	TGTGCCAGCAGTTACGGGCAGGAAGCTAACTATGGCTACACCTTC	CASSYGQEANYGYTF
TRBV5-1	TRBJ2-3	NA	many	TGTGCCAGCAGCTTGGGCGGAAGCACAGATACGCAGTATTTT	CASSLGGSTDTQYF
TRBV28	TRBJ2-4	NA	NA	TGTGCCAGCAGACCATCCGACAGTTCCAAAAACATTCAGTACTTC	CASRPSDSSKNIQYF
TRBV5-4	TRBJ2-3	TRBD1	NA	TGTGCCAGCAGCGTGCGACAGGGGATCACAGATACGCAGTATTTT	CASSVRQGITDTQYF
TRBV5-6	TRBJ2-5	NA	many	TGTGCCAGCAGCTTGGGGGATGGAGAGACCCAGTACTTC	CASSLGDGETQYF
TRBV7-8	TRBJ1-5	TRBD1	few	TGTGCCAGCAGCACGGGACAGGGGTATCAGCCCCAGCATTTT	CASSTGQGYQPQHF
TRBV19	TRBJ1-5	NA	NA	TGTGCCAGTTATGCAACGGGACACAGCAATCAGCCCCAGCATTTT	CASYATGHSNQPQHF
TRBV3-1	TRBJ2-5	NA	few	TGTGCCAGCAGCCTTCCCGGGACCTGGATGGAGACCCAGTACTTC	CASSLPGTWMETQYF
TRBV7-6	TRBJ2-7	TRBD1	NA	TGTGCCAGCAGCTTGGACAGGGGCGACGAGCAGTACTTC	CASSLDRGDEQYF
TRBV6-2/TRBV6-3	TRBJ2-6	NA	NA	TGTGCCAGCAGTTACTTTGGCTCTGGGGCCAACGTCCTGACTTTC	CASSYFGSGANVLTF
TRBV7-9	TRBJ2-1	TRBD2	NA	TGTGCCAGCAGCTTCGGCGGGGGTCTTTCCTACAATGAGCAGTTCTTC	CASSFGGGLSYNEQFF
TRBV20-1	TRBJ2-3	NA	NA	TGCAGTGCTACCCTCCTCCGTGATACGCAGTATTTT	CSATLLRDTQYF
TRBV30	TRBJ2-6	NA	NA	TGTGCCTGGAGTGTACAACGGGCTTGGGGGGCCAACGTCCTGACTTTC	CAWSVQRAWGANVLTF
TRBV29-1	TRBJ2-7	NA	few	TGCAGCGTTGTTCAGGGGCCAACCTACGAGCAGTACTTC	CSVVQGPTYEQYF
TRBV4-1	TRBJ2-7	NA	NA	TGCGCCAGCACGGGAAGTAACTACGAGCAGTACTTC	CASTGSNYEQYF
TRBV19	TRBJ2-2	NA	once	TGTGCCAGTAGTATAGTACCCATAGGGGAGCTGTTTTTT	CASSIVPIGELFF
TRBV7-2	TRBJ2-5	TRBD2	many	TGTGCCAGCAGCTCGGGGGGGCGACAAGAGACCCAGTACTTC	CASSSGGRQETQYF
TRBV4-2	TRBJ2-1	NA	few	TGTGCCAGCAGCCAAGATATAGGGGGGACAGTGCACAATGAGCAGTTCTTC	CASSQDIGGTVHNEQFF
TRBV20-1	TRBJ1-1	NA	NA	TGCAGTCTTGTCCGATTACGATGGTTGTCAGCTTTCTTT	CSLVRLRWLSAFF
TRBV11-2	TRBJ2-3	NA	NA	TGTGCCAGCAGCTTAGATTTATCCGGGATCACAGATACGCAGTATTTT	CASSLDLSGITDTQYF
TRBV9	TRBJ2-7	TRBD2	few	TGTGCCAGCAGCGTCGACAGCGGGGGCTACGAGCAGTACTTC	CASSVDSGGYEQYF
TRBV9	TRBJ2-2	TRBD2	NA	TGTGCCAGCAGCGTAGGCGGGGGGGCCCCCACCGGGGAGCTGTTTTTT	CASSVGGGAPTGELFF
TRBV5-1	TRBJ2-1	TRBD2	many	TGCGCCAGCAGCTTACTAGCGGGGGGGCACAATGAGCAGTTCTTC	CASSLLAGGHNEQFF
TRBV29-1	TRBJ1-1	NA	few	TGCAGCGCTACAGGGCGGAACACTGAAGCTTTCTTT	CSATGRNTEAFF
TRBV28	TRBJ2-4	NA	NA	TGTGCCAGCAGTTTAAGGGGCTCGTTATGGAGGGCCAAAAACATTCAGTACTTC	CASSLRGSLWRAKNIQYF
TRBV5-1	TRBJ2-7	NA	few	TGCGCCAGCAGCCCCGGCAGGGCCCCCTACGAGCAGTACTTC	CASSPGRAPYEQYF
TRBV20-1	TRBJ1-2	NA	NA	TGCAGTGCTAGGCGGCCCATAGGGCACTATGGCTACACCTTC	CSARRPIGHYGYTF
TRBV5-1	TRBJ2-5	NA	few	TGCGCCAGCAGCTTCCTGGGGGGGCCGGGAGAGACCCAGTACTTC	CASSFLGGPGETQYF
TRBV11-2	TRBJ2-7	TRBD1	NA	TGTGCCACGGGACAGGGGCCAACCTACGAGCAGTACTTC	CATGQGPTYEQYF
TRBV5-1	TRBJ2-7	NA	many	TGCGCCAGCAGCTCCCAGGGAAGCTCCTACGAGCAGTACTTC	CASSSQGSSYEQYF